These 27 T cell receptor beta chains were sequenced from one sample in a study of vaccination and CD4 T cells after COVID-19. This sample's time point: late sampling 161 to 241 days after vaccination in a few convalescent patients. TCRdb reanalysed the PCR reads using MiXCR and keeps one entry per CDR3 protein. The sample lists approximately 40,000 distinct CDR3 sequences; 36% were seen once. The specimen comprised CD4+ T cells from blood, sampled about 7 months after SARS-CoV-2 vaccination. The source of these receptors is a human donor who had recovered from COVID-19.

This clonotype showed up just a few times. CDR3 amino acids: CSAPRDLNQPQHF. For the CDR3, the DNA is TGCAGTGCTCCCCGGGACCTCAATCAGCCCCAGCATTTT. J is TRBJ1-5 and V is TRBV20-1; D might be TRBD1 (5 bases). Trimming took 5 bases from V and 3 from J, leaving 11 bases between them. The CDR3 has 13 amino acids. Germline V gene lookup returns CDR1 DFQATT and CDR2 SNEGSKA (reference sequence).

This clonotype was seen many times. The rearrangement uses TRBV10-2 and TRBJ2-5; TRBD2 agrees at 8 bases. CDR1 and CDR2 (germline): WSHSY, SAAADI. Trimming took 1 base from V and 2 from J; bases not matched to a gene: 6. The CDR3 contains 16 residues. CDR3 sequence: CASSELSLAEQETQYF. The CDR3 DNA sequence: TGCGCCAGCAGTGAGTTGTCACTAGCGGAACAAGAGACCCAGTACTTC.

The chain links TRBV2 to TRBJ2-5; D is unclear. CDR3 size: 11 residues. CDR1 is SNHLY and CDR2 is FYNNEI in the germline V gene. With 6 bases removed from V and 5 bases from J, the gap between germline ends came to 7 bases. Here the CDR3 DNA reads TGTGCCAGCAGCTCAAAGGAGACCCAGTACTTC. Its protein is CASSSKETQYF.

The chain joins TRBV7-9 to TRBJ1-1; no clear D. Germline V CDR1 and CDR2: SEHNR, FQNEAQ (reference sequence). This CDR3 spans 15 amino acids. Between the trimmed V and J ends, which lost 6 bases and 1 base, there was a span of 15 bases. CDR3 sequence: CASRSRGDRNTEAFF. CDR3 DNA: TGTGCCAGCAGGTCCCGGGGAGATAGGAACACTGAAGCTTTCTTT.

This clonotype has only a few counts. The chain employs TRBV6-2 or TRBV6-3 and TRBJ2-1; 7 nucleotides agree with TRBD1. Germline CDR1 MNHEY, CDR2 SVGEGT. V was clipped by 3 bases and J by 2 bases; unmatched bases: 4. CDR3 length: 15 amino acids. The CDR3 loop reads CASSYNRGTYNEQFF. In DNA form, the CDR3 reads TGTGCCAGCAGTTATAACAGGGGCACCTACAATGAGCAGTTCTTC.

On this clonotype itself: The germline gene is not matched at one end of the junction; a read error may be the cause. This chain uses TRBV18 with TRBJ1-2; weak D call: TRBD1 (6 bases). The CDR3 has 12 amino acids. CDR1 KGHSH and CDR2 LQKENI come from the germline V gene. The CDR3 DNA reads TGTGCCGGCTCACCGGGGGCAGCCGGCTACACCTTC. This sequence encodes CAGSPGAAGYTF.

This rearrangement joins TRBV28 to TRBJ1-5, with TRBD1 identical over 7 bases. This CDR3 spans 15 amino acids. Germline V gives CDR1 MDHEN, CDR2 SYDVKM. V shed 3 bases and J 2 bases; nucleotides not matched to a gene: 4. CDR3 nucleotide sequence: TGTGCCAGCAGTTTCGCCAGGGGGGGCAATCAGCCCCAGCATTTT. Translated: CASSFARGGNQPQHF.

The table lists this clonotype with a few counts. The chain combines TRBV27 with TRBJ2-5; 9 nucleotides match TRBD1. The V gene's germline CDR1 is MNHEY and CDR2 SMNVEV (reference sequence). Trimming removed 8 bases from V and 5 bases from J; junction bases left unmatched: 15. The CDR3 covers 16 residues. The DNA for the CDR3 is TGTGCCAGCTGTTCATTGAAGACAGGGGGTGTGGAGACCCAGTACTTC. Translation gives CASCSLKTGGVETQYF.

This clonotype was seen more than once but under ten times. The chain combines TRBV29-1 with TRBJ2-7, with 8 bases lining up with TRBD2. The ends lost 7 bases at V and 3 bases at J; junction bases unmatched: 2. The CDR3 extends over 11 amino acids. Germline V gene data show CDR1 as SQVTM and CDR2 as ANQGSEA. CDR3 in DNA: TGCAGCGCCGGGGGGGACTACGAGCAGTACTTC. As protein: CSAGGDYEQYF.

A single count supports this clonotype. The chain links TRBV2 to TRBJ2-5; TRBD1 is a possible D gene (6 bases). The CDR3 covers 17 residues. The V end lost 5 bases, the J end lost 2 bases, and 21 bases lay between the germline ends. CDR1 SNHLY and CDR2 FYNNEI come from the germline V gene. The CDR3 DNA reads as TGTGCCAGCAGTCCCCCTAGTCGGGGACAACTACAAGAGACCCAGTACTTC. As protein: CASSPPSRGQLQETQYF. Variable domain in full (rest from reference TRBV2 and TRBJ2-5): EPEVTQTPSHQVTQMGQEVILRCVPISNHLYFYWYRQILGQKVEFLVSFYNNEISEKSEIFDDQFSVERPDGSNFTLKIRSTKLEDSAMYFCASSPPSRGQLQETQYFGPGTRLLVL.

This rearrangement joins TRBV7-9 to TRBJ2-5; tentatively, D is TRBD2 (6 bases). This CDR3 is built from 14 residues. Trimming removed 3 bases from V and 5 bases from J, with 13 bases in between. CDR1 and CDR2 (germline): SEHNR, FQNEAQ (reference sequence). The CDR3 region is CASSLGMGRETQYF. CDR3 sequence (DNA): TGTGCCAGCAGCTTGGGCATGGGGAGGGAGACCCAGTACTTC.

The chain uses TRBV20-1 and TRBJ2-7; 12 bases are shared with TRBD2. Trimming removed 6 bases from V and 5 bases from J; junction bases left unmatched: 8. Per the germline V gene, CDR1 is DFQATT and CDR2 is SNEGSKA (reference sequence). This CDR3 is built from 14 residues. The CDR3 loop reads CSARLAGEMDEQYF. CDR3 DNA sequence: TGCAGTGCAAGACTAGCGGGAGAGATGGACGAGCAGTACTTC.

This clonotype was counted only a few times. This sequence joins TRBV6-4 and TRBJ1-5; 8 bases line up with TRBD1. The CDR3 loop spans 19 amino acids. The V segment lost 2 bases and the J segment 2 bases; nucleotides outside the gene matches: 14. Germline V gene data show CDR1 as MRHNA and CDR2 as SNTAGT. DNA of the CDR3: TGTGCCAGCAGTGACAAGAGAGACAGGGGTTGGGGCGGCAATCAGCCCCAGCATTTT. Its translation: CASSDKRDRGWGGNQPQHF.

This chain joins TRBV30 and TRBJ2-5; 10 positions match TRBD2. The CDR3 sequence is 14 residues long. Trimming took 2 bases from V and 5 from J; bases not matched to a gene: 5. The V gene's germline CDR1 is GTSNPN and CDR2 SVGIG (reference sequence). The CDR3 reads CAWSIAGGAETQYF. The DNA for the CDR3 is TGTGCCTGGAGTATAGCGGGAGGCGCCGAGACCCAGTACTTC.

CDR3 nucleotide sequence: TGTGCCAGCAGCCCCAACGGGGGAATAAGCACAGATACGCAGTATTTT. Translating it yields CASSPNGGISTDTQYF. The chain is built from TRBV7-2 and TRBJ2-3; D perhaps matches TRBD2 (6 bases). The CDR3 spans 16 residues. Trimming took 5 bases from V and 0 from J, leaving 15 bases between them. Germline CDR1 is SGHTA and CDR2 is FQGNSA.

This clonotype was counted only a few times. The V and J genes are TRBV20-1 and TRBJ1-2; 7 bases are a match to TRBD1. V was clipped by 5 bases and J by 3 bases; unmatched bases: 9. The CDR3 covers 14 residues. The germline gives CDR1 DFQATT, CDR2 SNEGSKA (reference sequence). This chain's CDR3 is CSARSTDRDYGYTF. As DNA, the CDR3 is TGCAGTGCTCGTTCCACCGACAGGGACTATGGCTACACCTTC.

V is TRBV20-1 and J is TRBJ2-3, with 11 bases that match TRBD2. The germline CDR1 and CDR2 sequences are DFQATT and SNEGSKA (reference sequence). CDR3 length: 16 residues. Trimming cost V 6 bases and J 4 bases; bases outside gene matches: 12. CDR3 bases: TGCAGTGCCGCGGATCGACTAGCGGGAATATCAGATACGCAGTATTTT. It translates to CSAADRLAGISDTQYF.

CDR3 nucleotide sequence: TGCGCCAGCAGCCAAGGGGAGGCGGGGGTCGAGCAGTACTTC. Protein product: CASSQGEAGVEQYF. V gene TRBV4-3 combines with J gene TRBJ2-7, with 7 nucleotides matching TRBD2. This CDR3 is 14 amino acids long. CDR1 is LGHNA, CDR2 YSLEER, per germline. The ends lost 1 base at V and 6 bases at J; junction bases unmatched: 6.

This clonotype was found a few times. The V call is TRBV27, the J call TRBJ2-3; D possibly corresponds to TRBD2 (6 bases). Between the trimmed V and J ends, which lost 0 bases and 6 bases, there was a span of 22 bases. This CDR3 spans 18 amino acids. Germline V CDR1 and CDR2: MNHEY, SMNVEV (reference sequence). The CDR3 DNA is TGTGCCAGCAGTTTATCGCCACCTGGCAGGACTAAAGGGGATACGCAGTATTTT. Translated, it gives CASSLSPPGRTKGDTQYF.

The rearrangement uses TRBV6-5 and TRBJ2-7; 7 bases are shared with TRBD1. Per the germline V gene, CDR1 is MNHEY and CDR2 is SVGAGI. V was pared by 2 bases and J by 5 bases, with 3 bases of the junction left unmatched. The CDR3 runs to 13 residues. CDR3 sequence: CASSYGTGDEQYF. The CDR3 DNA sequence: TGTGCCAGCAGTTACGGAACAGGGGACGAGCAGTACTTC.

This chain joins TRBV30 and TRBJ2-7; D is ambiguous. The CDR3 has 14 residues. Trimming pared 2 bases from V and 4 bases from J, leaving 15 bases between. The germline gives CDR1 GTSNPN, CDR2 SVGIG (reference sequence). The CDR3 is CAWSPIWQEYEQYF. The CDR3 DNA reads as TGTGCCTGGAGTCCGATCTGGCAAGAGTACGAGCAGTACTTC.

V gene TRBV6-2 or TRBV6-3 combines with J gene TRBJ2-1, with a possible D match to TRBD1 (6 bases). The CDR3 spans 16 residues. V was clipped by 6 bases and J by 2 bases, with 17 bases between them. CDR1 MNHEY and CDR2 SVGEGT come from the germline V gene. DNA for the CDR3: TGTGCCAGCAGATTCCTACAGGACAGCCCCTACAATGAGCAGTTCTTC. Its translation is CASRFLQDSPYNEQFF.

This clonotype was detected only a few times. This chain links TRBV10-3 with TRBJ1-2; D might be TRBD1 (5 bases). V lost 6 bases and J lost 0, with 17 bases in between. The CDR3 totals 16 residues. Germline loops: CDR1 ENHRY, CDR2 SYGVKD. This chain's CDR3 is CAISADVQTANYGYTF. The CDR3 DNA reads TGTGCCATCAGCGCCGATGTACAGACAGCTAACTATGGCTACACCTTC.

In its sample, this clonotype was seen a few times. The chain joins TRBV29-1 to TRBJ2-3; a possible D gene is TRBD2 (5 bases). Between the trimmed V and J ends, which lost 2 bases and 10 bases, there was a span of 22 bases. In germline, CDR1 is SQVTM, CDR2 ANQGSEA. This CDR3 is built from 15 residues. CDR3 sequence: CSVERARRGIAPQYF. For the CDR3, the DNA is TGCAGCGTTGAAAGGGCGAGACGAGGGATCGCGCCGCAGTATTTT.

By share, this clonotype counts as medium-sized. This chain connects TRBV28 to TRBJ2-6; tentatively, D is TRBD2 (6 bases). Trimming stripped 4 bases from V and 0 bases from J, with 10 bases between. The CDR3 sequence is 16 residues long. CDR1 MDHEN and CDR2 SYDVKM come from the germline V gene. The CDR3: CASSSGESSGANVLTF. DNA for the CDR3: TGTGCCAGCAGTTCGGGAGAGAGCTCTGGGGCCAACGTCCTGACTTTC.

This chain links TRBV7-3 with TRBJ1-1, with D perhaps matching TRBD1 (6 bases). Trimming removed 7 bases from V and 1 base from J, with 10 bases in between. In germline, CDR1 is SGHTA, CDR2 FQGTGA. The CDR3 has 13 residues. This CDR3 reads CASMRGPNTEAFF. The CDR3 DNA reads as TGTGCCAGCATGCGGGGGCCGAACACTGAAGCTTTCTTT.

Written as DNA, the CDR3 is TGTGCCAGTAGTACCCCGCCGGGACTAGCGGGCACAGATACGCAGTATTTT. Protein product: CASSTPPGLAGTDTQYF. The chain combines TRBV19 with TRBJ2-3, with TRBD2 matching over 11 bases. J gave up 1 base and V 4 bases, and 7 bases lay outside the gene matches. The CDR3 consists of 17 residues. The germline V gene has CDR1 LNHDA and CDR2 SQIVND (reference sequence).